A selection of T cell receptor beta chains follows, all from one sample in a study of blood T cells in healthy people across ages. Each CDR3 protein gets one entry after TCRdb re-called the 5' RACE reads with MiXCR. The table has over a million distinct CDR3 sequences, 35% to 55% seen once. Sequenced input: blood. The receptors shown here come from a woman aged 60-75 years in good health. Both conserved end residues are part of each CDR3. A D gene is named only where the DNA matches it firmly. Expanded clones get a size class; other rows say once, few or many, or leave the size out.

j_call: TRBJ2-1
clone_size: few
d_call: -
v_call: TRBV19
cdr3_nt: TGTGCCAGTATACCGGTCGGGGGAGATCCCTACAATGAGCAGTTCTTC
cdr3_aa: CASIPVGGDPYNEQFF

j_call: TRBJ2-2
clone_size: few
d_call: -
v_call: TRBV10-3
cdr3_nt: TGTGCCATCAGTGATTCGGGGAACACCGGGGAGCTGTTTTTT
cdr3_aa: CAISDSGNTGELFF

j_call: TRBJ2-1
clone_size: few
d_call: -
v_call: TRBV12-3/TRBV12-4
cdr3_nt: TGTGCCAGCAGTTCCCGACCGACAGATGAGCAGTTCTTC
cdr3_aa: CASSSRPTDEQFF

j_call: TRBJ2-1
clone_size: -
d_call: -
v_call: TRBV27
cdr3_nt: TGTGCCAGCAGTCTCCACAGGGTTAGTAATGAGCAGTTCTTC
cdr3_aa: CASSLHRVSNEQFF

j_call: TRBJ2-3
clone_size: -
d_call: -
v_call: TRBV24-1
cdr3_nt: TGTGCCACCAGTGATGGCCAGGCTCCGTTTGATACGCAGTATTTT
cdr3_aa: CATSDGQAPFDTQYF

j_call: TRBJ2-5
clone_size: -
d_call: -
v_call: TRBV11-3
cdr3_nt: TGTGCCAGCAGCTTAGCCGCAGGGGTGGCGGAGACCCAGTACTTC
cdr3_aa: CASSLAAGVAETQYF

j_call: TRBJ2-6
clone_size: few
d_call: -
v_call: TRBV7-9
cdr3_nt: TGTGCCAGCAGCTCCCGACAGGAGACAAGATTCTCTGGGGCCAACGTCCTGACTTTC
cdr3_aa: CASSSRQETRFSGANVLTF

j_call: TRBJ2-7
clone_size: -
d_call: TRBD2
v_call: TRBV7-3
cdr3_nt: TGTGCCAGCAGCCCCGGGGTAGCGGGGCACTACGAGCAGTACTTC
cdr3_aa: CASSPGVAGHYEQYF

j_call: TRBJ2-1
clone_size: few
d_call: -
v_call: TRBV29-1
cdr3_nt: TGCAGCGCGGGGGGAGGGGGGTCCTACAATGAGCAGTTCTTC
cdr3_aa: CSAGGGGSYNEQFF

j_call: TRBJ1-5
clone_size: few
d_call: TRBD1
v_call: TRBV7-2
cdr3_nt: TGTGCCAGCAGCTTAGTCGGGACAGGGGTACAGCCCCAGCATTTT
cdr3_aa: CASSLVGTGVQPQHF

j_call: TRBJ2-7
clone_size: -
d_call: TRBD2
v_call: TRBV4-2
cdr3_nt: TGTGCCAGCAGCCAAGATCTTAGCGGGAGAAGGTACGAGCAGTACTTC
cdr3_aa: CASSQDLSGRRYEQYF

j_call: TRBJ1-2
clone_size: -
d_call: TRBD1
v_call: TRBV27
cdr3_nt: TGTGCCAGCAGTTTATTCAGGGGGAGTTATGGCTACACCTTC
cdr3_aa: CASSLFRGSYGYTF

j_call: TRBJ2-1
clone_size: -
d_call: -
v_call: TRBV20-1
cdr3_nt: TGCAGTGCTAGAGCAGCCTCCTCCTACAATGAGCAGTTCTTC
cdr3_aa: CSARAASSYNEQFF

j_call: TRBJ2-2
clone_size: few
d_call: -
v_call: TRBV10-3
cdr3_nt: TGTGCCATCAGTGAGATCGTAGGACTCGGGGCCGGGGAGCTGTTTTTT
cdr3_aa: CAISEIVGLGAGELFF

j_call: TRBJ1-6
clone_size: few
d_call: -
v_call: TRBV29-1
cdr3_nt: TGCAGCGTGGGGGACTTTAATTCACCCCTCCACTTT
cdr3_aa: CSVGDFNSPLHF

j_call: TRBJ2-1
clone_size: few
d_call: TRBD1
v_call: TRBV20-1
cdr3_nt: TGCAGTGCTAGAGATGTAGGGACAGGGAATACCCCCTACAATGAGCAGTTCTTC
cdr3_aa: CSARDVGTGNTPYNEQFF

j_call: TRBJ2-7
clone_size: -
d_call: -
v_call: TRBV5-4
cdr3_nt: TGTGCCAGCAGCTTGTTTAACGAGCAGTACTTC
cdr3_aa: CASSLFNEQYF

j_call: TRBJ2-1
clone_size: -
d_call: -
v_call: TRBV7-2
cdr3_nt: TGTGCCAGCAGCCTTAGAATTGTCCTCTACAATGAGCAGTTCTTC
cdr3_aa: CASSLRIVLYNEQFF

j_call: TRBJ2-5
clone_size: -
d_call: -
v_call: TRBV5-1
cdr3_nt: TGCGCCAGCAGCTTCCTCCAGTCCCAAGAGACCCAGTACTTC
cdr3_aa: CASSFLQSQETQYF

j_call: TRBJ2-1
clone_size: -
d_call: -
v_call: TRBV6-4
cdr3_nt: TGTGCCAGCAGTGCACTAGCTCACGGGTCAAACAATGAGCAGTTCTTC
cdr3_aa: CASSALAHGSNNEQFF

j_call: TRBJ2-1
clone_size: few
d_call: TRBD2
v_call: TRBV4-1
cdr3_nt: TGCGCCAGCAGCCAGCCAGACCCTACTAGCGTGGAGCAGTTCTTC
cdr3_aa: CASSQPDPTSVEQFF

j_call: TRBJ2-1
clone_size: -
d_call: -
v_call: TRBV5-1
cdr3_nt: TGCGCCAGCAGCTTTGAGGGGGGTGAGCAGTTCTTC
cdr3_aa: CASSFEGGEQFF

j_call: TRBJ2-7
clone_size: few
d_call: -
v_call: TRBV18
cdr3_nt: TGTGCCAGCTCCCCCTTTGGTCAGGGATCATACGAGCAGTACTTC
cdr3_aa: CASSPFGQGSYEQYF

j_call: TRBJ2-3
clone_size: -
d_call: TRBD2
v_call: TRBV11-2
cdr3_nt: TGTGCCAGCAGCTTAGACGGGCGGGGGGAAGATACGCAGTATTTT
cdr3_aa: CASSLDGRGEDTQYF

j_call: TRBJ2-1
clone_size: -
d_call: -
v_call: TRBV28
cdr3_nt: TGTGCCAGCAGTTCATGGGTGGTGAATGAGCAGTTCTTC
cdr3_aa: CASSSWVVNEQFF

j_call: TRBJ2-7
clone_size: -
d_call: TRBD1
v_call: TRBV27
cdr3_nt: TGTGCCAGCAGCTCGACTCCGGGACAGGGTTACGAGCAGTACTTC
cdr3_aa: CASSSTPGQGYEQYF

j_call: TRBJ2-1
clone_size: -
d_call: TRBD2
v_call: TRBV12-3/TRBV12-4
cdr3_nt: TGTGCCAGCAGTTTTGCACTAGCGGACTACAATGAGCAGTTCTTC
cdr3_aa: CASSFALADYNEQFF

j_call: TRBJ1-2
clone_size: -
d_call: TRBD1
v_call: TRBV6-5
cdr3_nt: TGTGCCAGCAGGCGAACAGGGGGCGCGTATGGCTACACCTTC
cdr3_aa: CASRRTGGAYGYTF

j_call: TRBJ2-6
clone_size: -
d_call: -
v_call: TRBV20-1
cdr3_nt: TGCAGTGCGACCCCGGGCTCTGGGGCCAACGTCCTGACTTTC
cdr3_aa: CSATPGSGANVLTF

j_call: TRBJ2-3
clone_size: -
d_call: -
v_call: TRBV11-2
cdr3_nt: TGTGCCAGCAGCTTACGTGGGCCCTTTGATACGCAGTATTTT
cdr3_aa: CASSLRGPFDTQYF

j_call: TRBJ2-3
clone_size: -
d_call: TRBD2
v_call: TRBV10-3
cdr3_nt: TGTGCCATCAGTGTGAGCGGGAGGGCCGGAGATACGCAGTATTTT
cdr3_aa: CAISVSGRAGDTQYF

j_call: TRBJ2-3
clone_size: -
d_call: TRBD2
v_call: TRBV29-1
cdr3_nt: TGCAGCGTTGAAGATCGAGCGGGAGGGGCGCAGTATTTT
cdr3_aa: CSVEDRAGGAQYF

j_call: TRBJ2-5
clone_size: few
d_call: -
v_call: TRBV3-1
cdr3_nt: TGTGCCAGCAGCCAGTGGAGGGAGACCCGGCCCCAGTACTTC
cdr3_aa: CASSQWRETRPQYF

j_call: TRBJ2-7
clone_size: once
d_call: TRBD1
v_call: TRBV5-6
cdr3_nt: TGTGTCAGCAGCCCGGGACAGTTCTACGAGCAGTACTTC
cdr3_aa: CVSSPGQFYEQYF

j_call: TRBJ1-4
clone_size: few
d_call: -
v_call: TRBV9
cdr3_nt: TGTGCCAGCAGCTCCCCTTCTGTAAATGAAAAACTGTTTTTT
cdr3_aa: CASSSPSVNEKLFF

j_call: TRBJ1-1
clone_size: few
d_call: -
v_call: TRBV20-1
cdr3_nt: TGCAGTGCAGGACACCCCAGAGAGAACACTGAAGCTTTCTTT
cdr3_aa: CSAGHPRENTEAFF

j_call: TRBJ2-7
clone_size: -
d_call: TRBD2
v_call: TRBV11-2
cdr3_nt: TGTGCCAGCAGCTTCCGTGCGGGAGTGTTCAATGAGCAGTACTTC
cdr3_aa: CASSFRAGVFNEQYF

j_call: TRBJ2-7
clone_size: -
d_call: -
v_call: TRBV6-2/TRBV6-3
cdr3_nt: TGTGCCAGCAGTTATGAAAGGCAGGGGCCCTACGAGCAGTACTTC
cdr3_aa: CASSYERQGPYEQYF